This T cell receptor beta chain originates from a study of blood T cells in healthy people across ages. For the study at large: Template switching captured about one barcoded beta molecule per two T cells. General observations from the study: The study found more naive CD4+ cells and higher diversity in long-lived than aged donors. Naive T cell percentage and TCR beta diversity correlated strongly.

The authors ran a second PCR of roughly 6 to 12 cycles using a sample-barcoded 5' primer and a J-beta primer mix. Every cDNA molecule bore a tag from a template-switch adaptor containing 12 random nucleotides. TCRdb re-called the 5' RACE reads with MiXCR, one entry per CDR3 protein. Altogether 1,800,000 or so distinct CDR3 sequences are present, roughly two fifths being singletons, with the ten largest covering roughly 24%. CDR1 and CDR2 (germline): SQVTM, ANQGSEA. The CDR3 sequence is 14 residues long. In the case of this clonotype: Its antigen is unknown. At one end, the junction sequence differs from germline, possibly due to a read error.

The source material was blood. The J gene is TRBJ2-3, the V gene TRBV29-1; D is possibly TRBD2 (5 bases). This receptor was taken from a human donor in good health. Here the CDR3 reads CSTEEVRSTDTQYF. The CDR3, as DNA: TGCAGCACCGAGGAGGTTAGGAGCACAGACACGCAGTATTTT.